This T cell receptor (beta chain) appears in the sequencing data of a study of post-analysis software for immune sequencing data. Study details: Included courses were relapsing-remitting and secondary progressive multiple sclerosis; progressive-relapsing multiple sclerosis was also included.

Germline V gene lookup returns CDR1 SGHRS and CDR2 YFSETQ. This CDR3 is 21 amino acids long. V was cut by 4 bases and J by 6 bases, with 36 bases left in between. Libraries were made from TCR beta cDNA, and they carried unique molecular identifiers. MiXCR, applied by TCRdb to the PCR reads, yields one record per CDR3 protein. The sample records hundreds of thousands of distinct CDR3 sequences, approximately 59% being singletons. Remarks on this clonotype: The target antigen is unknown.

Study results and limitations: Those with multiple sclerosis, the patient group, showed significantly lower normalized Chao1 diversity than controls. The F measure placed samples prepared in the same batch into strongly shared clusters. A handful of TRBV segments appeared more often in patients than in controls, and TRBV5-6, TRBV5-1 and TRBV20-1 were among these.

The clonotype was recovered from a girl aged 2-10 years with multiple sclerosis. Sequencing was performed on blood. The V call is TRBV5-1, the J call TRBJ2-3; D might be TRBD1 (5 bases). CDR3 sequence (DNA): TGCGCCAGCAGCCTCCAATCAGGGTCCTGGATTGGGGCCTCGGCCACGGATACGCAGTATTTT. Protein sequence: CASSLQSGSWIGASATDTQYF.